This T cell receptor (beta chain) derives from a study of blood T cell repertoires in COVID-19. Study-wide context: The United States, Italy and Spain supplied acute and convalescent COVID-19 samples. PBMCs, B-cell-depleted T cells, or T cells were the source of the cDNA or gDNA that made up the material.

Original processing notes: Estimates of nucleated cell counts were drawn from the amplification of reference gene primers. Some clones are missing from TCRdb's copy, which holds only in-frame ones; the method was immunoSEQ multiplex PCR. D and trimming were read from the DNA, whereas the V and J calls and clone size are those reported in that table. The table has around 59,000 clones, 80% to 90% seen once. V lost 0 bases, J lost 4 bases, and 13 bases lay in between. The CDR3 has 15 residues. The germline V gene encodes CDR1 SGHRS and CDR2 YFSETQ. Material: peripheral blood. The sequence was collected from a man between 60 and 70 years old with acute or convalescent COVID-19. V and J are TRBV5-1 and TRBJ1-1; D might be TRBD1 (5 bases). The DNA of the CDR3 is TGCGCCAGCAGCTTGGATCCAGGGAGGGCCACTGAAGCTTTCTTT. Translation gives CASSLDPGRATEAFF.